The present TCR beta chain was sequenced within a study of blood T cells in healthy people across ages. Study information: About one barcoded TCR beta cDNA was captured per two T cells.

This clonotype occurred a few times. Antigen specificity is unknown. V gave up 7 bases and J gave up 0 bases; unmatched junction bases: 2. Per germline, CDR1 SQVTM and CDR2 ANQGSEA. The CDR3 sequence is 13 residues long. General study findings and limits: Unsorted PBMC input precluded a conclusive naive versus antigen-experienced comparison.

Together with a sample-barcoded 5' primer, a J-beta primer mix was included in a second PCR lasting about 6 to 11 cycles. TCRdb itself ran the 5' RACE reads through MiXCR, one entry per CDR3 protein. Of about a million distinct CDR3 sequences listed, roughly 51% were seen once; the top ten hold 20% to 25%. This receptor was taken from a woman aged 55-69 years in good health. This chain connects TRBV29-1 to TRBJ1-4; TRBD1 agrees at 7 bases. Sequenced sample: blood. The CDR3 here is CSAGQATNEKLFF. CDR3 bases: TGCAGCGCCGGACAGGCAACTAATGAAAAACTGTTTTTT.